This T cell receptor beta chain appears in the sequencing data of a study of beta chain features in type 1 diabetes. Germline trimming cut 2 bases from V and 6 bases from J; bases unmatched to any gene: 13. This CDR3 spans 17 amino acids. Germline V gene data show CDR1 as SGHNT and CDR2 as YYREEE (reference sequence). The table lists this clone with a few counts. The investigators reverse transcribed all of the isolated RNA, so they sequenced expressed TCRB transcripts. The protocol was immunoSEQ multiplex PCR, while the TCRdb copy is restricted to in-frame clones and leaves out a portion. This table holds under 950,000 clones, about a sixth found once.

The TCR originated in a woman younger than 35 in good health. The chain employs TRBV5-4 and TRBJ2-1; 8 bases are a match to TRBD2. The specimen sequenced was naive CD4+ T cells from blood. CDR3 DNA sequence: TGTGCCAGCAGCTTACCCAGCCGGACTAGCAGCACCAATGAGCAGTTCTTC. It is translated as CASSLPSRTSSTNEQFF.